A single sample is the source of the 18 T cell receptor beta chains below, sequenced in a study of T cell clones after liver transplantation. The method was immunoSEQ multiplex PCR; TCRdb's version includes in-frame clones alone and lacks a portion of them. The repertoire has around 97,000 clones, about 80% of them found once; the top ten carry approximately 3%. Specimen: CD4+ T cells from blood, collected approximately 4 years after liver transplant. These receptors all stem from a human patient who received a liver transplant. Some of the T cells may derive from the graft donor.

V usage is TRBV5-1 and J usage is TRBJ1-3; a possible D gene is TRBD1 (5 bases). Germline loops: CDR1 SGHRS, CDR2 YFSETQ. The CDR3 contains 15 residues. Trimming pared 1 base from V and 2 bases from J, leaving 10 bases between. CDR3 residues: CASSLPRTTGNTIYF. The CDR3 nucleotides read TGCGCCAGCAGCTTGCCCCGGACAACTGGAAACACCATATATTTT.

This clone was detected only a few times. Within the sample, other DNA sequences also encode this same CDR3. V is TRBV27 and J is TRBJ2-5; a weak D match, TRBD2 (5 bases). Germline V gives CDR1 MNHEY, CDR2 SMNVEV (reference sequence). This CDR3 has 14 amino acids. Trimming stripped 1 base from V and 5 bases from J, with 11 bases between. CDR3 in DNA: TGTGCCAGCAGTTTATTCCCAAAGCGGGAGACCCAGTACTTC. Translating it yields CASSLFPKRETQYF.

The chain combines TRBV19 with TRBJ2-1; D is perhaps TRBD2 (5 bases). The CDR3 totals 17 residues. V was clipped by 5 bases and J by 3 bases, with 20 bases between them. Germline V gene data show CDR1 as LNHDA and CDR2 as SQIVND (reference sequence). The CDR3 spells CASSPRLSGTLYNEQFF. For the CDR3, the DNA is TGTGCCAGTAGTCCGCGGCTGAGCGGAACCCTCTACAATGAGCAGTTCTTC.

This clone was seen more than once but under ten times. The J gene is TRBJ1-2, the V gene TRBV7-9; unclear D gene. Germline CDR1 SEHNR, CDR2 FQNEAQ (reference sequence). This CDR3 contains 13 residues. V gave up 0 bases and J gave up 7 bases, with 9 bases separating them. The CDR3 loop is CASSLAGPLGYTF. CDR3 nucleotides: TGTGCCAGCAGCTTAGCAGGGCCCCTTGGCTACACCTTC.

The chain joins TRBV5-4 to TRBJ2-2; tentatively, D is TRBD1 (6 bases). The V and J ends lost 4 bases and 3 bases respectively, with 10 bases between them. Germline CDR1 SGHNT, CDR2 YYREEE (reference sequence). This CDR3 is 14 amino acids long. CDR3: CASSTGQHTGELFF. CDR3 nucleotides: TGTGCCAGCAGCACCGGACAGCACACCGGGGAGCTGTTTTTT.

This clone was seen more than once but under ten times. The chain joins TRBV5-1 to TRBJ1-4; 10 nucleotides match TRBD1. The CDR3 contains 14 residues. Trimming took 3 bases from V and 6 from J; bases not matched to a gene: 2. From germline, CDR1 is SGHRS and CDR2 YFSETQ. The CDR3 region has the DNA TGCGCCAGCAGCTCCGGACAGGGGGATGAAAAACTGTTTTTT. It codes for CASSSGQGDEKLFF.

This chain links TRBV21-1 with TRBJ1-4. TRBV21-1 is annotated as a pseudogene. CDR3 size: 17 residues. CDR3 sequence (DNA): TGTGCCAGCAGCAATGTGTTAGGTCCAACGGGCTATGAAAAACTGTTTTTT. Its protein product is CASSNVLGPTGYEKLFF.

The chain is built from TRBV30 and TRBJ1-4; D gene ambiguous. Germline V lookup: CDR1 GTSNPN, CDR2 SVGIG (reference sequence). With 4 bases removed from V and 3 bases from J, the gap between germline ends came to 3 bases. The CDR3 runs 11 residues. The DNA for the CDR3 is TGTGCCTGGAAAGCTAATGAAAAACTGTTTTTT. It codes for CAWKANEKLFF.

The V gene is TRBV27, the J gene TRBJ2-3, with D perhaps TRBD2 (6 bases). The CDR3 sequence is 13 residues long. The germline CDR1 and CDR2 sequences are MNHEY and SMNVEV (reference sequence). The germline V and J ends were trimmed by 2 bases and 4 bases, with 7 bases remaining between them. The CDR3 protein is CASSLAGSDTQYF. The CDR3 DNA reads TGTGCCAGCAGTTTAGCGGGATCAGATACGCAGTATTTT.

This clone was observed once. The chain is built from TRBV27 and TRBJ1-3, with D possibly TRBD1 on 6 matching bases. V was pared by 3 bases and J by 4 bases, with 13 bases between. CDR3 length: 15 amino acids. The germline V gene has CDR1 MNHEY and CDR2 SMNVEV (reference sequence). This CDR3 reads CASSLGALGGNTIYF. Here the CDR3 DNA reads TGTGCCAGCAGTTTGGGGGCTCTAGGAGGAAACACCATATATTTT.

The CDR3 loop is CASWDRGRWETQYF. The CDR3 nucleotides read TGTGCCAGCTGGGACAGGGGGCGGTGGGAGACCCAGTACTTC. This sequence joins TRBV27 and TRBJ2-5; 12 positions match TRBD1. In germline, CDR1 is MNHEY, CDR2 SMNVEV (reference sequence). The V and J ends lost 8 bases and 5 bases, in that order; junction bases with no gene match: 6. The CDR3 length is 14 residues.

The V and J genes are TRBV11-2 and TRBJ1-2; D not resolved. CDR3 length: 14 residues. V shed 5 bases and J shed 3 bases, with 13 bases lying between them. Germline lookup yields CDR1 SGHAT and CDR2 FQNNGV. In DNA, the CDR3 is TGTGCCAGCAGCCCATCAGGTACCGACTATGGCTACACCTTC. Its translation is CASSPSGTDYGYTF.

The chain is built from TRBV28 and TRBJ2-7, with TRBD2 matching over 8 bases. There are 15 residues in the CDR3. With 6 bases clipped from V and 6 bases from J, the junction kept 13 bases outside the gene matches. CDR1 and CDR2 from the germline V gene are MDHEN and SYDVKM. CDR3 sequence: CASSSAGTRSPEQYF. The CDR3 region has the DNA TGTGCCAGCAGCTCTGCCGGGACTAGGTCCCCCGAGCAGTACTTC.

The chain carries TRBV7-8 and TRBJ2-5, with D unresolved. The germline V and J ends were trimmed by 3 bases and 2 bases, with 13 bases remaining between them. The CDR3 is 15 residues long. Germline V gene data show CDR1 as SGHVS and CDR2 as FQNEAQ. The CDR3 coding sequence is TGTGCCAGCAGCTTTAGTCGTTTGCAGCAAGAGACCCAGTACTTC. This encodes CASSFSRLQQETQYF. The variable domain in full, completed from reference TRBV7-8 and TRBJ2-5, reads GAGVSQSPRYKVAKRGQDVALRCDPISGHVSLFWYQQALGQGPEFLTYFQNEAQLDKSGLPSDRFFAERPEGSVSTLKIQRTQQEDSAVYLCASSFSRLQQETQYFGPGTRLLVL.

V and J are TRBV19 and TRBJ2-1; D is possibly TRBD2 (6 bases). The CDR3 is 14 residues long. Trimming stripped 4 bases from V and 7 bases from J, with 14 bases between. CDR1 is LNHDA and CDR2 is SQIVND in the germline V gene (reference sequence). The CDR3 region has the DNA TGTGCCAGTAGTAATCCGGGGGAGAAAAATGAGCAGTTCTTC. Its protein is CASSNPGEKNEQFF.

This clone was found once. This chain uses TRBV9 with TRBJ2-6; D possibly corresponds to TRBD1 (5 bases). Deletions cut 1 base from V and 1 base from J, with 12 bases between. Germline V CDR1 and CDR2: SGDLS, YYNGEE. The CDR3 runs to 17 residues. CDR3 amino acids: CASSVNQGRSGANVLTF. For the CDR3, the DNA is TGTGCCAGCAGCGTAAACCAGGGAAGATCTGGGGCCAACGTCCTGACTTTC.

The CDR3 loop reads CASIPAGTGNQPQHF. The CDR3 DNA follows: TGTGCCAGCATTCCCGCGGGGACAGGTAATCAGCCCCAGCATTTT. The chain combines TRBV6-1 with TRBJ1-5; 8 nucleotides agree with TRBD1. The junction had 9 bases not matched to a gene; V was cut back by 7 bases and J by 4 bases. The CDR3 loop spans 15 amino acids. The germline gives CDR1 MNHNS, CDR2 SASEGT.

The genes are TRBV7-3 and TRBJ2-7; TRBD2 matches 11 bases. V was clipped by 2 bases and J by 0 bases; unmatched bases: 0. The CDR3 sequence is 15 residues long. Germline CDR1 SGHTA, CDR2 FQGTGA. The CDR3 bases are TGTGCCAGCAGCTTACTAGCGGGAGGCTCCTACGAGCAGTACTTC. This sequence encodes CASSLLAGGSYEQYF.